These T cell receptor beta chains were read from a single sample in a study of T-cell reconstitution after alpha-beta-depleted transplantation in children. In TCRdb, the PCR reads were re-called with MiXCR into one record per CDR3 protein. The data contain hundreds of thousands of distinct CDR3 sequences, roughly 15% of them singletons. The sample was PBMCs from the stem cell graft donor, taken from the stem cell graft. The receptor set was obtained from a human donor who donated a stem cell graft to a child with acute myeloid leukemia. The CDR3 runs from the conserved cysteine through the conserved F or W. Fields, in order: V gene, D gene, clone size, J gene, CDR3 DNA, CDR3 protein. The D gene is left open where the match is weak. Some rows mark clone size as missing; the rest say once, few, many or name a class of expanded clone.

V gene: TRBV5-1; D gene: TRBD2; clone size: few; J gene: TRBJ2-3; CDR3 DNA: TGCGCCAGCAGCATACTGACTAGCGGAGGCACAGATACGCAGTATTTT; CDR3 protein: CASSILTSGGTDTQYF
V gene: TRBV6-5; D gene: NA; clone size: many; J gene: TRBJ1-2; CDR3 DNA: TGTGCCAGCAGTTACTTCGAGGACTATCCTACCTATGGCTACACCTTC; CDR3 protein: CASSYFEDYPTYGYTF
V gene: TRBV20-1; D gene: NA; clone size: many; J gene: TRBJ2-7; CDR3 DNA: TGCAGTGCTAGAGATGGAGTGGGCTACGAGCAGTACTTC; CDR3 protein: CSARDGVGYEQYF
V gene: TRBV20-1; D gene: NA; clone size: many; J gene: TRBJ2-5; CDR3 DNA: TGCAGTGCCGTGTTACTCCAAGAGACCCAGTACTTC; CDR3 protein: CSAVLLQETQYF
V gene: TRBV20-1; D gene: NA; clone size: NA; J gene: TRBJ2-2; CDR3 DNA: TGCAGTGCTGGAGGCTCGTACACCGGGGAGCTGTTTTTT; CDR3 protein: CSAGGSYTGELFF
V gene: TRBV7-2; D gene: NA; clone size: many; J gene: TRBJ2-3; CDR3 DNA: TGTGCCAGCAGCTTAGAGGGGTCAGGGATCACAGATACGCAGTATTTT; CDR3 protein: CASSLEGSGITDTQYF
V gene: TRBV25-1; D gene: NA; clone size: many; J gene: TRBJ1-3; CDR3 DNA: TGTGCCAGCACCGCGCGGGTCGGACCTGGAAACACCATATATTTT; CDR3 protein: CASTARVGPGNTIYF
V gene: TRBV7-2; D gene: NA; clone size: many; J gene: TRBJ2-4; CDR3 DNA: TGTGCCAGCAGCTTAACCAAAAACATTCAGTACTTC; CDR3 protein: CASSLTKNIQYF
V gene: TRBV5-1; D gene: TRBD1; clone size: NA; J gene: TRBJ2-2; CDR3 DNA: TGCGCCAGCAGCTTACAGGGGGCTGATTCCGGGGAGCTGTTTTTT; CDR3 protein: CASSLQGADSGELFF
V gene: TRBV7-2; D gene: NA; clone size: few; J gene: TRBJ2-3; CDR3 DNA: TGTGCCAGCAGCTTAGGATTATTCGGAGATACGCAGTATTTT; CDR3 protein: CASSLGLFGDTQYF
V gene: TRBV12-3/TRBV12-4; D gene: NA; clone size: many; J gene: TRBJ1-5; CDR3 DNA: TGTGCCAGCACCCTACAGGGAACCCCCAATCAGCCCCAGCATTTT; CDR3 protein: CASTLQGTPNQPQHF